This T cell receptor (beta chain) is from a study of cytomegalovirus exposure and HLA in healthy donors. Study-wide points: Highly shared sequence variants in one cluster were likely a sequencing artifact.

Primers included in the PCR were 60 Vbeta and 13 Jbeta primers. Sequencing used immunoSEQ multiplex PCR; TCRdb keeps in-frame clones, though not all of them. Among some 220,000 clones, around 80% were seen once, and the ten largest hold 0.45% to 0.5%. Of note for this clone: Its antigen is not identified.

The specimen was PBMCs. The receptor's source is a boy aged 10-17 years in good health and CMV-seronegative.

The CDR3 is CASSSRRGGDEAFF. The DNA for the CDR3 is TGTGCCAGCAGCTCTCGCCGGGGGGGGGATGAAGCTTTCTTT. This sequence joins TRBV5-4 and TRBJ1-1, with D possibly TRBD1 on 5 matching bases. Per the germline V gene, CDR1 is SGHNT and CDR2 is YYREEE (reference sequence). The CDR3 runs 14 residues. V lost 3 bases, J lost 7 bases, and 16 bases lay in between.